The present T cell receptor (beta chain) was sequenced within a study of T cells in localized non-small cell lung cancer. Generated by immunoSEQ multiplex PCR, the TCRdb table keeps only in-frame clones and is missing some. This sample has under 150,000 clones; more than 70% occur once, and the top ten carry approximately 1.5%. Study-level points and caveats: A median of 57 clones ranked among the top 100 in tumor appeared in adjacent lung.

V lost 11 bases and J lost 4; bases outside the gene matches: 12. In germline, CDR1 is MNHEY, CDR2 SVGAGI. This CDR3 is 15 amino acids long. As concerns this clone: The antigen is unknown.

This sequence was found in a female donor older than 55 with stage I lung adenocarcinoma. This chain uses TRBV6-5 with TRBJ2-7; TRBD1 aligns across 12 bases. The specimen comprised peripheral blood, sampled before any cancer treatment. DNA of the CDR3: TGTGCCCTAAGTGGAGGGACAGGGGGCCTGTACGAGCAGTACTTC. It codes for CALSGGTGGLYEQYF.